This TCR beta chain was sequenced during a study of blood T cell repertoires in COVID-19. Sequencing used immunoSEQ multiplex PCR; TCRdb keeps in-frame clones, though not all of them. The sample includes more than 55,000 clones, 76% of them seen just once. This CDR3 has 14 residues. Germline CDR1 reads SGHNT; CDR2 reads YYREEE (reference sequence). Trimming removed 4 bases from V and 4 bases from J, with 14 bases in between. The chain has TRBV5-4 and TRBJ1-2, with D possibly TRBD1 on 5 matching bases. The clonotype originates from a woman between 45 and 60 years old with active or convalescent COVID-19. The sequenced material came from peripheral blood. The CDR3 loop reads CASSLGHGSYGYTF. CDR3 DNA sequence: TGTGCCAGCAGCCTAGGACACGGGAGCTATGGCTACACCTTC.